This T cell receptor (beta chain) was observed in a study of blood T cell repertoires in COVID-19. Patients from Seattle were sampled longitudinally, starting during active infection. CDR3 size: 13 residues. Trimming cost V 5 bases and J 3 bases, with 9 bases left between them. Assay used: immunoSEQ multiplex PCR; TCRdb lists only in-frame clones, some missing. The sample has tens of thousands of clones; under 80% are singletons. This TCR was recovered from a man in his 70s with COVID-19, enrolled during active disease. The gene calls are TRBV12-3 or TRBV12-4 and TRBJ2-3; D unresolved. Sequencing used peripheral blood. CDR3 amino acids: CASSQTFTDTQYF. DNA for the CDR3: TGTGCCAGCAGTCAGACTTTTACAGATACGCAGTATTTT.